The T cell receptor beta chain described here comes from a study of a mutant IDH1 vaccine in newly diagnosed glioma. Across the whole study: Most patients had received both radiotherapy and temozolomide, the prior options being radiotherapy, temozolomide, or both.

Time point reported: week 5, during vaccination. In every dose of vaccine, 300 ug of mutant IDH1 20-mer peptide was given alongside topical imiquimod. A note on this clone: As yet, its antigen is unknown.

V was clipped by 3 bases and J by 8 bases, with 20 bases between them. CDR1 and CDR2 (germline): LGHNA, YNFKEQ. The CDR3 has 16 amino acids. The table came from immunoSEQ multiplex PCR; TCRdb's copy has only in-frame clones and leaves some out. Of tens of thousands of clones in the sample, approximately 86% were seen once. The sequence derives from a young woman with glioma. Some clones in this sample may be carry-over from other donors' samples. V gene TRBV4-2 combines with J gene TRBJ2-1; TRBD2 is a possible D gene (5 bases). The sample consisted of PBMCs, taken from a glioma patient whose treatment included an IDH1 peptide vaccine. CDR3 protein: CASSQNPGNNGDEQFF. The CDR3 DNA reads as TGTGCCAGCAGCCAGAACCCGGGAAACAATGGAGATGAGCAGTTCTTC.